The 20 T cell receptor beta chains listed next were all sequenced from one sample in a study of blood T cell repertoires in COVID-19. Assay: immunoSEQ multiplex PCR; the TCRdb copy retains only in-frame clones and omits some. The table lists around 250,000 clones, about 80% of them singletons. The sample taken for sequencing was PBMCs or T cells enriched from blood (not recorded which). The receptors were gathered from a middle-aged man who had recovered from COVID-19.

The CDR3 spells CASSFRFSGYGYTF. The CDR3 region has the DNA TGTGCCAGCAGTTTCCGCTTCTCGGGCTATGGCTACACCTTC. V is TRBV27 and J is TRBJ1-2; no clear D. The germline V gene encodes CDR1 MNHEY and CDR2 SMNVEV (reference sequence). This CDR3 has 14 residues. Between the trimmed V and J ends, which lost 3 bases and 4 bases, there was a span of 12 bases.

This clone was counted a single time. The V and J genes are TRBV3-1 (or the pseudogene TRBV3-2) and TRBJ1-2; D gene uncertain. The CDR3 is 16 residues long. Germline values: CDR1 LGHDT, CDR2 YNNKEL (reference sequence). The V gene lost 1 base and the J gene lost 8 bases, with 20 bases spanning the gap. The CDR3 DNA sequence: TGTGCCAGCAGCCAAGTGGGGAGACCTCCCACCGGGGGCTACACCTTC. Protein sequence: CASSQVGRPPTGGYTF.

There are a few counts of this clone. The CDR3 loop is CASSYRFSGSPLHF. In nucleotides, the CDR3 is TGTGCCAGCAGTTATAGGTTTTCGGGTTCACCCCTCCACTTT. J is TRBJ1-6 and V is TRBV6-5; D unresolved. The CDR3 contains 14 residues. V was pared by 3 bases and J by 9 bases, with 12 bases between. Germline CDR1 MNHEY, CDR2 SVGAGI.

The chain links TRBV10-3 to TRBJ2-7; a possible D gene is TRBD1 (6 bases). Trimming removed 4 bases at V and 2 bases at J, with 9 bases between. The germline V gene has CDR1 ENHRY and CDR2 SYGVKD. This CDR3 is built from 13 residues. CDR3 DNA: TGTGCCATCAGTGGGGGGCGGACCTACGAGCAGTACTTC. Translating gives CAISGGRTYEQYF.

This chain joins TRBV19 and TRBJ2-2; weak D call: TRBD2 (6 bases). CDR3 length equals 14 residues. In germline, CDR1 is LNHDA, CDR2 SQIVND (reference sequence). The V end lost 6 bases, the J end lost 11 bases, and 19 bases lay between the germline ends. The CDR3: CASRDYRGASELFF. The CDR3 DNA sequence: TGTGCCAGTAGGGACTACCGAGGGGCAAGCGAGCTGTTTTTT.

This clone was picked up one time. The CDR3 loop reads CASSGELGNTIYF. DNA of the CDR3: TGTGCCAGCAGCGGGGAGCTAGGAAACACCATATATTTT. The rearrangement uses TRBV9 and TRBJ1-3; no clear D gene. The V gene's germline CDR1 is SGDLS and CDR2 YYNGEE. Trimming cost V 3 bases and J 4 bases, with 8 bases left between them. This CDR3 spans 13 amino acids.

DNA for the CDR3: TGTGCCAGCAGCCAAGCGCGGGGGCCCTACGAGCAGTACTTC. Its protein is CASSQARGPYEQYF. The chain has TRBV4-2 and TRBJ2-7, with D tentatively TRBD2 (7 bases). The CDR3 has 14 residues. Germline V gene sequence: CDR1 LGHNA, CDR2 YNFKEQ. V gave up 1 base and J gave up 2 bases, with 9 bases separating them.

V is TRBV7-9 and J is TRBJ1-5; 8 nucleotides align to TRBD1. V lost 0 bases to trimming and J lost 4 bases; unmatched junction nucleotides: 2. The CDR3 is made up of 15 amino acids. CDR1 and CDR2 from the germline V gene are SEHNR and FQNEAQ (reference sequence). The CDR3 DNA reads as TGTGCCAGCAGCTTAGCCGGGACAGGTAATCAGCCCCAGCATTTT. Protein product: CASSLAGTGNQPQHF.

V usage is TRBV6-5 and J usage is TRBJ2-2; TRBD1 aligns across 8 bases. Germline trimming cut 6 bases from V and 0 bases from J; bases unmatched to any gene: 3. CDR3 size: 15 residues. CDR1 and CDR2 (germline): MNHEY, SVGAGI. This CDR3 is CASRRTGPNTGELFF. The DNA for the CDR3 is TGTGCCAGCAGAAGGACAGGGCCGAACACCGGGGAGCTGTTTTTT.

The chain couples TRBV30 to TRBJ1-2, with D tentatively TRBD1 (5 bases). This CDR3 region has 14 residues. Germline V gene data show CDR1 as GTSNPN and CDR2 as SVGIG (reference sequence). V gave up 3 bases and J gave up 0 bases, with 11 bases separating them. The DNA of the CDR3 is TGTGCCTGGAGGGGGACGGGAGCTAACTATGGCTACACCTTC. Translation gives CAWRGTGANYGYTF.

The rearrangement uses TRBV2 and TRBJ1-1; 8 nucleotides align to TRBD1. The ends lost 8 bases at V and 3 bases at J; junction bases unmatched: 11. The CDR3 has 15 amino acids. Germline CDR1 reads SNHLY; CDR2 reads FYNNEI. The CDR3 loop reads CASAPAQGAHTEAFF. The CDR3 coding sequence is TGTGCCAGCGCTCCCGCCCAGGGGGCACACACTGAAGCTTTCTTT.

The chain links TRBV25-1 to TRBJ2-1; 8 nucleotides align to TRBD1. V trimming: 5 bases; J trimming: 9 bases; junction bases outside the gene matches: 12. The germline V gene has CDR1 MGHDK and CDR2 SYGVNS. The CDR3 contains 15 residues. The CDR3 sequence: CASSRPGRGPIEQFF. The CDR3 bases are TGTGCCAGCAGTAGGCCTGGCAGGGGGCCTATTGAGCAGTTCTTC.

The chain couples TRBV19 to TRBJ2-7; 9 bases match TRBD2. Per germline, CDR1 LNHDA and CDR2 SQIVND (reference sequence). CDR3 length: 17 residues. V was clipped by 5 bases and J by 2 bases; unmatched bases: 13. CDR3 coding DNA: TGTGCCAGTAGTTCCCCCATTAGCGGGAGTATCGCCTACGAGCAGTACTTC. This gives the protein CASSSPISGSIAYEQYF.

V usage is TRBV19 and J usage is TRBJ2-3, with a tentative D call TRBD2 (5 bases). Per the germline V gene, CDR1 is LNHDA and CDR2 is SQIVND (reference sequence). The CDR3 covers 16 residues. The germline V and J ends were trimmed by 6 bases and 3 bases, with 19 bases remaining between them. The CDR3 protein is CASRARRLRGTDTQYF. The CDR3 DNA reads TGTGCCAGTAGAGCCAGGAGGTTGAGAGGGACAGATACGCAGTATTTT. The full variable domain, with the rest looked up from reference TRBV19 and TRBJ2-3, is DGGITQSPKYLFRKEGQNVTLSCEQNLNHDAMYWYRQDPGQGLRLIYYSQIVNDFQKGDIAEGYSVSREKKESFPLTVTSAQKNPTAFYLCASRARRLRGTDTQYFGPGTRLTVL.

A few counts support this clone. For the CDR3, the DNA is TGCGCCAGCCGGGTTCCCTCTGGAAACACCATATATTTT. It translates to CASRVPSGNTIYF. This chain joins TRBV5-1 and TRBJ1-3; D not certain. This CDR3 is built from 13 residues. V lost 7 bases to trimming and J lost 0 bases, with 8 bases between them. Germline V gene data show CDR1 as SGHRS and CDR2 as YFSETQ.

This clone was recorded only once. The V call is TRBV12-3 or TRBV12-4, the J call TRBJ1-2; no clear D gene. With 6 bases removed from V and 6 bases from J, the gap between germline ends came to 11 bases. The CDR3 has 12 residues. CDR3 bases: TGTGCCAGCAGCGTGAGTGTTCATGGCTACACCTTC. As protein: CASSVSVHGYTF.

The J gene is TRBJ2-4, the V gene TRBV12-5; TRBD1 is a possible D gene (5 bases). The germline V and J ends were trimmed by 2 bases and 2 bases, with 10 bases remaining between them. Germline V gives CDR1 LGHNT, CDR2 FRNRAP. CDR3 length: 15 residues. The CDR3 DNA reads TGTGCTAGTGGTTTGCCCCAGGGTTCCAAAAACATTCAGTACTTC. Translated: CASGLPQGSKNIQYF. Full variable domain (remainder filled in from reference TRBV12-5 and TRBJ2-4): DARVTQTPRHKVTEMGQEVTMRCQPILGHNTVFWYRQTMMQGLELLAYFRNRAPLDDSGMPKDRFSAEMPDATLATLKIQPSEPRDSAVYFCASGLPQGSKNIQYFGAGTRLSVL.

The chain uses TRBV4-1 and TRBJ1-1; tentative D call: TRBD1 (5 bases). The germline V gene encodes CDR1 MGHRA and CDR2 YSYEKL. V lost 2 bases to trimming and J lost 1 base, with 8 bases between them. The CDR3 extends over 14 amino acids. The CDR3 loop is CASSQSQGNTEAFF. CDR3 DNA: TGCGCCAGCAGCCAATCGCAGGGGAACACTGAAGCTTTCTTT.

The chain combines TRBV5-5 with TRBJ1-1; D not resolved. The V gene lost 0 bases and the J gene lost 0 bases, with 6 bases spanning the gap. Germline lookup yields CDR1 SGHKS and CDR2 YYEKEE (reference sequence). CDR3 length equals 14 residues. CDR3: CASSLETLNTEAFF. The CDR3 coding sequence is TGTGCCAGCAGCTTGGAGACACTGAACACTGAAGCTTTCTTT. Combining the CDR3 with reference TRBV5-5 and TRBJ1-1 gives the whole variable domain DAGVTQSPTHLIKTRGQQVTLRCSPISGHKSVSWYQQVLGQGPQFIFQYYEKEERGRGNFPDRFSARQFPNYSSELNVNALLLGDSALYLCASSLETLNTEAFFGQGTRLTVV.

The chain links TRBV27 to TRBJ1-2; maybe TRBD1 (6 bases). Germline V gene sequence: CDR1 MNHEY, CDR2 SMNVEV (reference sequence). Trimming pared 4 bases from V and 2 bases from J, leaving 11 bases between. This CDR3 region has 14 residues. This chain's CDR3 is CASSSHGTNYGYTF. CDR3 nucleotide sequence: TGTGCCAGCAGTTCTCACGGGACAAACTATGGCTACACCTTC.